This TCR beta chain was captured by sequencing in a study of blood T cell repertoires in COVID-19. Study-level background: The study drew acute and convalescent COVID-19 samples from the United States, Italy and Spain.

This CDR3 has 13 residues. CDR1 and CDR2 from the germline V gene are ENHRY and SYGVKD. V was clipped by 11 bases and J by 1 base, with 14 bases between them. The protocol was immunoSEQ multiplex PCR, while the TCRdb copy is restricted to in-frame clones and leaves out a portion. Here the sample spans approximately 300,000 clones, 70% to 90% being singletons. Followed over time, Seattle patients had been enrolled while infection was active. Input material: peripheral blood. The sequence was obtained from a human donor with COVID-19, enrolled during active disease. The donor label of this sample is uncertain. The chain couples TRBV10-3 to TRBJ1-2, with D hard to call. In nucleotides, the CDR3 is TGTGCCTCCGGGGAGATTGTTAACTATGGCTACACCTTC. This codes for CASGEIVNYGYTF.